These T cell receptor beta chains were read from a single sample in a study of blood T cell repertoires in COVID-19. Generated by immunoSEQ multiplex PCR, the TCRdb table keeps only in-frame clones and is missing some. Of 100,000 to 150,000 clones listed, 80% to 85% were seen once; the top ten hold 3.8%. Sample: peripheral blood. The receptors were sampled from a woman aged 50 to 60 with acute or convalescent COVID-19. The CDR3 runs from the conserved cysteine through the conserved F or W. The D gene is left open where the match is weak. Size is omitted from some rows. Given values are once, few, many or a class for expanded clones.

D gene,J gene,V gene,clone size,CDR3 DNA,CDR3 protein
TRBD2,TRBJ2-5,TRBV10-3,.,TGTGCCACCTCGGGGGGGGGTCTAGAGACCCAGTACTTC,CATSGGGLETQYF
TRBD1,TRBJ2-2,TRBV11-3,.,TGTGCCAGCAGCAACAGGGGTAACACCGGAGAGCTGTTTTTT,CASSNRGNTGELFF
TRBD1,TRBJ1-2,TRBV6-6,.,TGTGCCAGCAGCCCTGACAGGGAAGCAAAAGGCTACACCTTC,CASSPDREAKGYTF
TRBD1,TRBJ1-2,TRBV25-1,.,TGTGCCAGCAGTGGCCCCAGGGACAGGGACCACTATGGCTACACCTTC,CASSGPRDRDHYGYTF
TRBD1,TRBJ1-3,TRBV6-5,few,TGTGCCAGCAGGCAGGGGGCCTATGGAAACACCATATATTTT,CASRQGAYGNTIYF
TRBD1,TRBJ1-4,TRBV5-5,.,TGTGCCAGCAGCCCGAGGGGGCTTGGGGAAAAACTGTTTTTT,CASSPRGLGEKLFF
TRBD1,TRBJ1-4,TRBV14,.,TGTGCCAGCAGCCCGACAGGGACGGTTAGTGAAAAACTGTTTTTT,CASSPTGTVSEKLFF
TRBD1,TRBJ1-5,TRBV5-6,once,TGTGCCAGCAGCTTGGGGGACAGGAGATATCAGCCCCAGCATTTT,CASSLGDRRYQPQHF
.,TRBJ1-3,TRBV27,few,TGTGCCAGCAGTCCGGGGACACAGATCTCTGGAAACACCATATATTTT,CASSPGTQISGNTIYF
.,TRBJ1-1,TRBV11-2,.,TGTGCCAGCAGCGTTAAAGGCGGGGCGGCGAACACTGAAGCTTTCTTT,CASSVKGGAANTEAFF
TRBD2,TRBJ2-5,TRBV25-1,.,TGTGCCAGCAGTGCTAGCGGAACACAAGAGACCCAGTACTTC,CASSASGTQETQYF
TRBD2,TRBJ2-5,TRBV7-2,.,TGTGCCAGCACCCTATACGGACTAGCGGGGGTGGAGACCCAGTACTTC,CASTLYGLAGVETQYF
TRBD1,TRBJ2-2,TRBV3-1/TRBV3-2,.,TGTGCCAGCAGCCTTGGGACAGGGATTACCGGGGAGCTGTTTTTT,CASSLGTGITGELFF
.,TRBJ1-4,TRBV7-6,.,TGTGCCAGCAGCTCCGCCGGTCTTGCGAATGAAAAACTGTTTTTT,CASSSAGLANEKLFF
.,TRBJ1-1,TRBV18,many,TGTGCCAGCTCCCCCATTTCAACAGGGAAAGGGGTCCGAGCAGCTTTCTTT,CASSPISTGKGVRAAFF
.,TRBJ1-6,TRBV2,.,TGTGCCAGCAGTCCTCCTAATTCACCCCTCCACTTT,CASSPPNSPLHF
.,TRBJ1-4,TRBV6-5,.,TGTGCCAGCAGTTCCCTGAATGAAAAACTGTTTTTT,CASSSLNEKLFF
.,TRBJ2-7,TRBV2,.,TGTGCCAGCAGTGAAGTTTGGCGGACAGCCTACGAGCAGTACTTC,CASSEVWRTAYEQYF
.,TRBJ1-4,TRBV19,few,TGTGCCAGTAGTGAGGACACCACTAATGAAAAACTGTTTTTT,CASSEDTTNEKLFF
.,TRBJ2-7,TRBV13,few,TGTGCCAGCAGCGCGTTCAAACTCGCTAGCTACGAGCAGTACTTC,CASSAFKLASYEQYF
TRBD1,TRBJ1-3,TRBV28,.,TGTGCCAGCAGCCGGAGACAGGGCCACACCATATATTTT,CASSRRQGHTIYF
TRBD1,TRBJ2-7,TRBV3-1/TRBV3-2,few,TGTGCCAGCAGCCATGACAGGGGGGGCTACGAGCAGTACTTC,CASSHDRGGYEQYF
TRBD1,TRBJ1-2,TRBV29-1,.,TGCAGCGGAGGACAGGGGGCGGACTATGGCTACACCTTC,CSGGQGADYGYTF
.,TRBJ1-1,TRBV27,.,TGTGCCAGCAGTCGAACAGGGAGCTATGAAGCTTTCTTT,CASSRTGSYEAFF
.,TRBJ2-6,TRBV7-8,.,TGTGCCAGCAGCTTGTTCCACTCTGGGGCCAACGTCCTGACTTTC,CASSLFHSGANVLTF
TRBD2,TRBJ2-3,TRBV6-5,.,TGTGCCAGCGCCCGGACTAGATGGGGGGATACGCAGTATTTT,CASARTRWGDTQYF
TRBD1,TRBJ1-5,TRBV9,.,TGTGCCAGCAGCTCAGGACAGGGGGCGAATCAGCCCCAGCATTTT,CASSSGQGANQPQHF
.,TRBJ1-2,TRBV6-5,.,TGTGCCAGCGTCTCCAACTCTAACTATGGCTACACCTTC,CASVSNSNYGYTF
.,TRBJ1-4,TRBV6-5,.,TGTGCCAGCAGTTCCGTGGAAAAACTGTTTTTT,CASSSVEKLFF
TRBD1,TRBJ2-1,TRBV6-5,.,TGTGCCAGCAGCCAGGACAGGGGCTCCTACAATGAGCAGTTCTTC,CASSQDRGSYNEQFF